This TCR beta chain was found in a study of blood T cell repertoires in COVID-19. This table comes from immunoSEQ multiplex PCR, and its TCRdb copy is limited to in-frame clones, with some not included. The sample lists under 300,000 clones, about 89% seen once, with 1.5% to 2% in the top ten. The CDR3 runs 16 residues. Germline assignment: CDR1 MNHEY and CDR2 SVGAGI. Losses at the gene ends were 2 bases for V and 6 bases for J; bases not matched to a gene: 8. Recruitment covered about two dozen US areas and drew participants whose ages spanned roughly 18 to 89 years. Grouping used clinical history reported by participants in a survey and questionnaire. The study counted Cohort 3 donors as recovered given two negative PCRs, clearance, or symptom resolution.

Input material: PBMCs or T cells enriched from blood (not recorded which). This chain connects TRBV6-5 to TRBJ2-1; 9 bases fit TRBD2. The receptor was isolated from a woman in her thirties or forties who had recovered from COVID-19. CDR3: CASSYPSSGAGNEQFF. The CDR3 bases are TGTGCCAGCAGTTACCCATCTAGCGGGGCCGGCAATGAGCAGTTCTTC.